The subject of this entry is one TCR beta chain. What it recognizes is unknown. Profiled with immunoSEQ multiplex PCR; TCRdb holds only in-frame clones, not every one. The sample lists roughly 120,000 clones, roughly 90% occurring once. These data are taken from a study of T cell responses to AZD1222 COVID-19 vaccine. Across the whole study: Whether given at about 4 or about 12 weeks, second doses were pooled.

The CDR3 length is 18 residues. CDR1 is MGHRA, CDR2 YSYEKL, per germline. V trimming: 0 bases; J trimming: 5 bases; junction bases outside the gene matches: 15. Study-wide results and limits: Only a handful of AZD1222 recipients were seropositive at baseline.

This receptor was obtained from an adult in good health. This sequence joins TRBV4-1 and TRBJ2-5, with TRBD1 matching 7 bases. The sample in question was peripheral blood, obtained on day 0 of AZD1222 vaccination. CDR3 in DNA: TGCGCCAGCAGCCAAGACCTAGACAGGGCGATAGTGAGGGAGACCCAGTACTTC. It encodes CASSQDLDRAIVRETQYF.